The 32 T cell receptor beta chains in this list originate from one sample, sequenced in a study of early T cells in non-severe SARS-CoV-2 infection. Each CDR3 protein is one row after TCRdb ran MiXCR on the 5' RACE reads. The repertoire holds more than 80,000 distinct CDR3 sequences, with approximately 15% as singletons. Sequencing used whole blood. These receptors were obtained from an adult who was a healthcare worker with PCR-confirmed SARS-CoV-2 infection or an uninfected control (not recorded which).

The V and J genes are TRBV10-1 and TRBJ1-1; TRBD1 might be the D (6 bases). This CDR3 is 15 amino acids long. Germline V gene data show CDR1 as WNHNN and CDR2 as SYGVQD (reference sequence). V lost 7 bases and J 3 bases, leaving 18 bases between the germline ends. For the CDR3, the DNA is TGCGCCAGCAAACGGGACACCTTGGACCACACTGAAGCTTTCTTT. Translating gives CASKRDTLDHTEAFF.

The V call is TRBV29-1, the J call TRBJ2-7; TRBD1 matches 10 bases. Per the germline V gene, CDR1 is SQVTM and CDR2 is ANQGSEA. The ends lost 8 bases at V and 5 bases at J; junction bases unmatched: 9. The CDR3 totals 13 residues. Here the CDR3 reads CSIPGQGSNEQYF. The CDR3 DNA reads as TGCAGCATCCCGGGACAGGGGTCCAACGAGCAGTACTTC.

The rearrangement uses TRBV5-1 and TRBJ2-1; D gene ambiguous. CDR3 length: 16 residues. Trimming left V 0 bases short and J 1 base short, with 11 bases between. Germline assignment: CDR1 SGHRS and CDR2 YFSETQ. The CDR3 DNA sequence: TGCGCCAGCAGCTTGGCCCCGGTAGAGTCCTACAATGAGCAGTTCTTC. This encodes CASSLAPVESYNEQFF.

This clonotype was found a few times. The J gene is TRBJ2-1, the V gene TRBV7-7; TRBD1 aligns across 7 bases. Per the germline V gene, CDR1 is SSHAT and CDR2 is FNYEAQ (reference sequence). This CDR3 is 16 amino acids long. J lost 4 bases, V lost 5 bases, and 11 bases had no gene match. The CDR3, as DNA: TGTGCCAGCAGCATACCCGGGGACAGTTATTACAATGAGCAGTTCTTC. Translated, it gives CASSIPGDSYYNEQFF.

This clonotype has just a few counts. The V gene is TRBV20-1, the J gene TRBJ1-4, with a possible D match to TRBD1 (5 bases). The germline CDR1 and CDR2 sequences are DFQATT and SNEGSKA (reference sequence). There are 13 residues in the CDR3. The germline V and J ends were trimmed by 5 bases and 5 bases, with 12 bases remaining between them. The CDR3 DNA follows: TGCAGTGCTCCCGGGACCGACAATGAAAAACTGTTTTTT. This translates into CSAPGTDNEKLFF.

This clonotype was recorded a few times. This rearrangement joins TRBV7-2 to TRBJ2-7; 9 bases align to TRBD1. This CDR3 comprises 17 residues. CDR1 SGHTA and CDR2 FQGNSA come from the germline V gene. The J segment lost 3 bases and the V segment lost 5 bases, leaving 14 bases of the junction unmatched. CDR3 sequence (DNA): TGTGCCAGCAGCCCTAGTTCCTCACCGGGACAGGGCTACGAGCAGTACTTC. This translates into CASSPSSSPGQGYEQYF.

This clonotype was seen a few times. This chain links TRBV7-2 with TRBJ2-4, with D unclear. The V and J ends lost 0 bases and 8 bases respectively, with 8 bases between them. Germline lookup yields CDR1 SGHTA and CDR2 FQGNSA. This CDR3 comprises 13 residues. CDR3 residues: CASSLAIVDIQYF. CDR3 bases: TGTGCCAGCAGCTTAGCGATTGTGGACATTCAGTACTTC.

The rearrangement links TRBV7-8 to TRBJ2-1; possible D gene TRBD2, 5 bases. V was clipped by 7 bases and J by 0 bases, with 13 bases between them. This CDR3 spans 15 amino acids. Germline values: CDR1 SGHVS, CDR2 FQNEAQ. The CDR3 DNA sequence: TGTGCCAGCACGTTCGGGATTCACTCCTACAATGAGCAGTTCTTC. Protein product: CASTFGIHSYNEQFF.

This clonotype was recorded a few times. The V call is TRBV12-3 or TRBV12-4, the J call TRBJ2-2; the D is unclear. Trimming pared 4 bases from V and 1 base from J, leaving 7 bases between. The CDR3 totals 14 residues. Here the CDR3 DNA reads TGTGCCAGCAGTTCCGGAGTGAACACCGGGGAGCTGTTTTTT. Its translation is CASSSGVNTGELFF.

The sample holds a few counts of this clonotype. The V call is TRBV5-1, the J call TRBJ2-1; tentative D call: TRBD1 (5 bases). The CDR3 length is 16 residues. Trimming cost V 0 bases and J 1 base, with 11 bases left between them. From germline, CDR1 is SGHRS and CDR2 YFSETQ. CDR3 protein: CASSLVDSQSYNEQFF. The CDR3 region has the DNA TGCGCCAGCAGCTTGGTTGACAGCCAGTCCTACAATGAGCAGTTCTTC.

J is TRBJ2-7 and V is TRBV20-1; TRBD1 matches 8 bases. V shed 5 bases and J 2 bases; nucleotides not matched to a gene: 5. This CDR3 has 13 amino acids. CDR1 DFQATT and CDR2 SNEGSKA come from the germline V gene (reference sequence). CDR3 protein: CSAGDRQPYEQYF. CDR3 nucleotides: TGCAGTGCTGGGGACAGGCAGCCCTACGAGCAGTACTTC.

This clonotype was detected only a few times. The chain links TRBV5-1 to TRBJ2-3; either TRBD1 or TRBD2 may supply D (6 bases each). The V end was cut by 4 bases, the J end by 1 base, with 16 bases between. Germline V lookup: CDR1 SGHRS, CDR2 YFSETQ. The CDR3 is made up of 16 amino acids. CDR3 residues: CASSPDPGARTDTQYF. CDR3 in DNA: TGCGCCAGCAGCCCGGACCCGGGGGCGCGCACAGATACGCAGTATTTT.

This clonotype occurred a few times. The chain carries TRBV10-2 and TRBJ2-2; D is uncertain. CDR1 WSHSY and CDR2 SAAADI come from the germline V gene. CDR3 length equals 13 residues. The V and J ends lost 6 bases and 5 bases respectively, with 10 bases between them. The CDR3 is CASRIGTTGELFF. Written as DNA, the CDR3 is TGCGCCAGCAGAATAGGAACTACCGGGGAGCTGTTTTTT.

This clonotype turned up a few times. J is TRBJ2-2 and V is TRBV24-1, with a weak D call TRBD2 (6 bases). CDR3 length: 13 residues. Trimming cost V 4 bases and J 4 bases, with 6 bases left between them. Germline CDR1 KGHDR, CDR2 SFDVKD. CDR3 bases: TGTGCCACCAGTGAGACTAGCACCGGGGAGCTGTTTTTT. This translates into CATSETSTGELFF.

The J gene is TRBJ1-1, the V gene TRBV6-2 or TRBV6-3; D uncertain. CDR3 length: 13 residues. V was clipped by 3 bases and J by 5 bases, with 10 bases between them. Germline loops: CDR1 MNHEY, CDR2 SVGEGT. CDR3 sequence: CASSYGGVTEAFF. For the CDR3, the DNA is TGTGCCAGCAGTTATGGTGGGGTTACTGAAGCTTTCTTT.

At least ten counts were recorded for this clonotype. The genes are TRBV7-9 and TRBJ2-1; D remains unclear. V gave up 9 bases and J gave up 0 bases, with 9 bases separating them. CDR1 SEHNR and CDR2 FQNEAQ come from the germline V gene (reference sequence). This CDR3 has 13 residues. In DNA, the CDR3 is TGTGCCAGTTCCACAAGCTCCTACAATGAGCAGTTCTTC. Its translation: CASSTSSYNEQFF.

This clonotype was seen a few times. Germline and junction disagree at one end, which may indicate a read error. This CDR3 reads CGVSGTVNTGELFF. The CDR3, as DNA: TGTGGTGTTAGCGGGACAGTGAACACCGGGGAGCTGTTTTTT. The chain combines TRBV29-1 with TRBJ2-2; D might be TRBD2 (8 bases). CDR1 and CDR2 (germline): SQVTM, ANQGSEA. This CDR3 comprises 14 residues.

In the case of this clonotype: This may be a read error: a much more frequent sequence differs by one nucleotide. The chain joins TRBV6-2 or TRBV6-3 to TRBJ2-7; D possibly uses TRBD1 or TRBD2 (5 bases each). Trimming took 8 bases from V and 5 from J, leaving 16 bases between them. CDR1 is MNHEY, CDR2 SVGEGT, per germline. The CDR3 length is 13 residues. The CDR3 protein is CASASRGSHEQYF. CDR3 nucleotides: TGTGCCAGCGCAAGCCGGGGCAGCCACGAGCAGTACTTC.

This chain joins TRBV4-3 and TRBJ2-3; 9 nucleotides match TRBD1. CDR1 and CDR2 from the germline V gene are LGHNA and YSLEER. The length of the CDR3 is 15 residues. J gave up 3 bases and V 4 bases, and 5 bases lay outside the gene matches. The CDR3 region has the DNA TGCGCCAGCAGCCCCCGGACAGGGGAAACAGATACGCAGTATTTT. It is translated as CASSPRTGETDTQYF.

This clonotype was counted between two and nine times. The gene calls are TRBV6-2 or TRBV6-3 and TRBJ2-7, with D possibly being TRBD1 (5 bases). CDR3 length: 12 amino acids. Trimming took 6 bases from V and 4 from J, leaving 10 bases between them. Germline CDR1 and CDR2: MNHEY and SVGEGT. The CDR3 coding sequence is TGTGCCAGCAGCACCGACAGATACGAGCAGTACTTC. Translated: CASSTDRYEQYF.

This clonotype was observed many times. The CDR3 DNA reads as TGTGCCAGCAGCTTAGCGCTTGGTCTCTACACAGATACGCAGTATTTT. Protein: CASSLALGLYTDTQYF. V gene TRBV7-9 combines with J gene TRBJ2-3; D call uncertain. Germline CDR1 and CDR2: SEHNR and FQNEAQ (reference sequence). The V and J ends lost 0 bases and 2 bases respectively, with 12 bases between them. CDR3 length: 16 amino acids.

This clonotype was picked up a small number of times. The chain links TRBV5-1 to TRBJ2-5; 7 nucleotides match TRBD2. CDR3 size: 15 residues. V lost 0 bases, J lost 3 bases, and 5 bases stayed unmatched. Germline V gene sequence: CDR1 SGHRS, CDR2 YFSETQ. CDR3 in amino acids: CASSLAGTTEETQYF. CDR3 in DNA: TGCGCCAGCAGCTTGGCCGGGACTACGGAAGAGACCCAGTACTTC.

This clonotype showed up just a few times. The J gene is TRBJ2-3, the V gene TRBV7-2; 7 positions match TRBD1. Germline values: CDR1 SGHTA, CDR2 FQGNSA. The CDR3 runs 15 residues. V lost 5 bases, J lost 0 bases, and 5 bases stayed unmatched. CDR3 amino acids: CASSRTGGSTDTQYF. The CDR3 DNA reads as TGTGCCAGCAGCAGGACAGGCGGGAGCACAGATACGCAGTATTTT.

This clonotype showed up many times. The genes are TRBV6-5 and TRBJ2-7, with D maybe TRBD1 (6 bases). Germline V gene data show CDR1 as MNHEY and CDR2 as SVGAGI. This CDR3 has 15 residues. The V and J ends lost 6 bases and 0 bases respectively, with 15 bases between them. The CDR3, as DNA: TGTGCCAGCAGGGGTCTGGGGGCGAGCTCCTACGAGCAGTACTTC. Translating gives CASRGLGASSYEQYF.

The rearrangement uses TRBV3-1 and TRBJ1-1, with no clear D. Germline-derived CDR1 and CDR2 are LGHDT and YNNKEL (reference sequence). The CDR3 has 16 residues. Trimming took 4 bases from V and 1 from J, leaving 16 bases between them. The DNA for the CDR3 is TGTGCCAGCAGCCCAGCGACCGGACCGAAGAACACTGAAGCTTTCTTT. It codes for CASSPATGPKNTEAFF.

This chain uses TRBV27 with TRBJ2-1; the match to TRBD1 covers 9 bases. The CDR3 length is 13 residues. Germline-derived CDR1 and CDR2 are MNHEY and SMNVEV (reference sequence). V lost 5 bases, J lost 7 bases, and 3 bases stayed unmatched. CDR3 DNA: TGTGCCAGCAGTCCCGGGACAGGGAATGAGCAGTTCTTC. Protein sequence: CASSPGTGNEQFF.

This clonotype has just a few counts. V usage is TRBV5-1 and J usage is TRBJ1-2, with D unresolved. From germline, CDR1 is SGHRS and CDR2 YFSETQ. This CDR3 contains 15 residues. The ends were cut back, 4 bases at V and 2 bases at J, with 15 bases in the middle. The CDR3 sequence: CASSGGLVVNYGYTF. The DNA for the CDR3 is TGCGCCAGCAGCGGCGGACTGGTAGTAAACTATGGCTACACCTTC.

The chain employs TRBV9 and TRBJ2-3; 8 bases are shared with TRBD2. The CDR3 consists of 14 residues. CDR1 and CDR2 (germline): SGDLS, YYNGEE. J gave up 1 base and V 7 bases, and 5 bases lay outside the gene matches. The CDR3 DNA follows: TGTGCCAGCCAGTCGACTAGCGGCACAGATACGCAGTATTTT. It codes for CASQSTSGTDTQYF.

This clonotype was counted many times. The CDR3 DNA is TGTGCCAGCAGTTCGCTGGATTATAGAGATACGCAGTATTTT. This gives the protein CASSSLDYRDTQYF. The chain links TRBV28 to TRBJ2-3, with unresolved D. CDR3 length: 14 residues. CDR1 MDHEN and CDR2 SYDVKM come from the germline V gene. The V and J ends lost 4 bases and 5 bases respectively, with 13 bases between them.

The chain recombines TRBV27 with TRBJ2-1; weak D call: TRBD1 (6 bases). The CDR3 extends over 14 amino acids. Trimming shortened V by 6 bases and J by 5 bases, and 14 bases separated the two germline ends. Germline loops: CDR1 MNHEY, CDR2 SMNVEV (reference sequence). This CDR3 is CASSSFGQNNEQFF. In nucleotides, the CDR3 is TGTGCCAGCAGCAGTTTCGGACAGAACAATGAGCAGTTCTTC.

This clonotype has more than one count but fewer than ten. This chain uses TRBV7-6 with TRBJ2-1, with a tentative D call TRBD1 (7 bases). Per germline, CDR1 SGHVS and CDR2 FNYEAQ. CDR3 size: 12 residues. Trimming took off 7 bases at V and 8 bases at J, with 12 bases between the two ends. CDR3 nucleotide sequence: TGTGCCAGCACCCCAGGGGGGTATGAGCAGTTCTTC. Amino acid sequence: CASTPGGYEQFF.

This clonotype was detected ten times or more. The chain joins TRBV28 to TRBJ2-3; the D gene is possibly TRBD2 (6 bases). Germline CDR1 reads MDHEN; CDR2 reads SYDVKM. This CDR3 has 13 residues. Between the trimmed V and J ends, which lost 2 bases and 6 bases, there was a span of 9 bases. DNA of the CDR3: TGTGCCAGCAGTTTAAGCGGAGGGGATACGCAGTATTTT. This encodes CASSLSGGDTQYF.